This T cell receptor beta chain was recorded in a study of cytomegalovirus exposure and HLA in healthy donors. General study results and limits: For most subjects, TCR beta sequences were reported to predict HLA-A and HLA-B alleles with accuracy. Earlier findings revealed that most TCR beta V segments proved productive either about 87% or about 30% of the time. A later analysis reportedly identified an Asian-associated ancestry cluster as carrying fewer N-insertions than the 666-donor mean.

Trimming cost V 3 bases and J 1 base; bases outside gene matches: 2. The CDR3 length is 15 residues. Germline V lookup: CDR1 KGHSH, CDR2 LQKENI. Primers: 60 Vbeta forward and 13 Jbeta reverse. Clones were sequenced by immunoSEQ multiplex PCR, and TCRdb holds only the in-frame ones, with some missing. The sample lists about 130,000 clones, more than 60% seen once, with over 1.5% in the top ten. A note on this clone: Its cognate antigen is unknown.

Sequencing used PBMCs. The TCR comes from a woman aged 40 to 50 in good health and CMV-seronegative. The chain links TRBV18 to TRBJ2-3, with 9 bases lining up with TRBD2. CDR3 sequence (DNA): TGTGCCAGCTCACCGAGGACTAGCGGCACAGATACGCAGTATTTT. This sequence encodes CASSPRTSGTDTQYF.